The 8 T cell receptor beta chains below come from one sample, sequenced in a study of blood T cells in healthy people across ages. Through a sample-barcoded 5' primer and a J-beta primer mix, a second PCR was run for 7 to 11 cycles. TCRdb independently ran MiXCR on the 5' RACE reads; one entry per CDR3 protein. In the table there are some 710,000 distinct CDR3 sequences, about 45% of which are singletons. The sample comprised blood. These TCRs come from an older man in good health.

This clonotype occurred a few times. The V gene is TRBV4-3, the J gene TRBJ2-3; D may be TRBD2 (5 bases). Germline-derived CDR1 and CDR2 are LGHNA and YSLEER. Trimming removed 0 bases from V and 1 base from J, with 11 bases in between. The CDR3 is 16 residues long. Here the CDR3 reads CASSQDSETGTDTQYF. Here the CDR3 DNA reads TGCGCCAGCAGCCAAGATAGCGAGACGGGCACAGATACGCAGTATTTT.

This chain connects TRBV19 to TRBJ2-5, with D maybe TRBD1 (7 bases). The end of the DNA fits TRBJ2-7 better, so the J call may be wrong. This CDR3 spans 15 amino acids. Per germline, CDR1 LNHDA and CDR2 SQIVND (reference sequence). The CDR3 protein is CASSAGQSITYEQYF. The CDR3 DNA reads as TGTGCCAGTAGTGCGGGACAGAGCATAACCTACGAGCAGTACTTC.

This clonotype was recorded a few times. The V call is TRBV6-5, the J call TRBJ1-1; 9 bases agree with TRBD1. The CDR3 consists of 15 residues. V lost 5 bases to trimming and J lost 5 bases; unmatched junction nucleotides: 9. Germline values: CDR1 MNHEY, CDR2 SVGAGI. The CDR3 loop is CASSKPGQGSTEAFF. Written as DNA, the CDR3 is TGTGCCAGCAGTAAGCCGGGACAGGGATCGACTGAAGCTTTCTTT.

J is TRBJ2-7 and V is TRBV12-3 or TRBV12-4, with D uncertain. The CDR3 spans 14 residues. The germline V and J ends were trimmed by 6 bases and 7 bases, with 19 bases remaining between them. As DNA, the CDR3 is TGTGCCAGCAGCCCGATTAGGGAAAACAATGAGCAGTACTTC. It yields the protein CASSPIRENNEQYF.

V and J are TRBV27 and TRBJ2-5, with 9 bases lining up with TRBD1. Germline V CDR1 and CDR2: MNHEY, SMNVEV (reference sequence). This CDR3 contains 14 residues. The trim removed 6 bases at V and 5 bases at J, leaving 7 bases unmatched. The CDR3 sequence is CASSLGTGWETQYF. As DNA, the CDR3 is TGTGCCAGCAGCCTGGGGACAGGGTGGGAGACCCAGTACTTC.

J is TRBJ2-7 and V is TRBV12-3 or TRBV12-4; D remains unclear. The CDR3 consists of 15 residues. The V end lost 3 bases, the J end lost 7 bases, and 19 bases lay between the germline ends. This CDR3 reads CASSFGSPFYNEQYF. For the CDR3, the DNA is TGTGCCAGCAGTTTCGGCAGTCCCTTCTACAATGAGCAGTACTTC.

This clonotype has just a few counts. The chain is built from TRBV28 and TRBJ1-4; maybe TRBD1 (5 bases). The V and J ends lost 8 bases and 5 bases respectively, with 9 bases between them. The length of the CDR3 is 12 residues. Germline V gene lookup returns CDR1 MDHEN and CDR2 SYDVKM. CDR3 residues: CASLGANEKLFF. In DNA form, the CDR3 reads TGTGCCAGCCTCGGGGCGAATGAAAAACTGTTTTTT.

The V and J genes are TRBV29-1 and TRBJ2-3; maybe TRBD2 (5 bases). The V and J ends lost 4 bases and 5 bases respectively, with 13 bases between them. In germline, CDR1 is SQVTM, CDR2 ANQGSEA. This CDR3 has 13 amino acids. The CDR3 spells CSVGSGIGDTQYF. The DNA of the CDR3 is TGCAGCGTTGGTTCGGGGATCGGAGATACGCAGTATTTT.